Listed below are T cell receptor beta chains from one sample, sequenced in a study of T cells in localized non-small cell lung cancer. Profiled with immunoSEQ multiplex PCR; TCRdb holds only in-frame clones, not every one. The sample holds roughly 24,000 clones, approximately 90% seen once. This specimen consisted of peripheral blood, obtained before any cancer treatment. These receptors came from a female donor of 60 years or more with stage II squamous cell lung carcinoma. CDR3s include the opening cysteine and the closing phenylalanine or tryptophan. The D gene is left open where the match is weak. Only part of the rows carry a size: once, few, many, or a class if the clone is expanded.

j_call v_call d_call clone_size cdr3_nt cdr3_aa
TRBJ1-1 TRBV12-5 TRBD1 . TGTGCTAGTGGTTTGGTACTAGGGACAGGGGGCACTGAAGCTTTCTTT CASGLVLGTGGTEAFF
TRBJ2-1 TRBV7-9 . . TGTGCCAGCAGCTTAGGATCCTACAATGAGCAGTTCTTC CASSLGSYNEQFF
TRBJ2-7 TRBV4-3 . . TGCGCCAGCAGCCAAGAAGGGCGTGGCGACGAGCAGTACTTC CASSQEGRGDEQYF
TRBJ1-6 TRBV6-1 . few TGTGCCAGCAGCGAGAAACCAGGGAATTCACCCCTCCACTTT CASSEKPGNSPLHF
TRBJ2-2 TRBV19 . . TGTGCCAGTAGTATGTCTGTTCAGAGTATTAACACCGGGGAGCTGTTTTTT CASSMSVQSINTGELFF
TRBJ1-5 TRBV30 . . TGTGCCTCGGCTTCCCCACAGGAGAGCAATCAGCCCCAGCATTTT CASASPQESNQPQHF
TRBJ2-3 TRBV6-1 TRBD2 once TGTGCCAGCAGTCAGCGGGGCCTCACAGATACGCAGTATTTT CASSQRGLTDTQYF
TRBJ2-7 TRBV6-6 TRBD1 . TGTGCCAGCAGGGAACTCGGGACAGTATACGAGCAGTACTTC CASRELGTVYEQYF
TRBJ1-2 TRBV7-9 . . TGTGCCAGCAGCCCCGGGACCTCTAAGCGCTACACCTTC CASSPGTSKRYTF
TRBJ2-7 TRBV5-5 . once TGTGCCAGCAGCCGTCGGGACACAGGATACGAGCAGTACTTC CASSRRDTGYEQYF
TRBJ2-7 TRBV10-2 TRBD1 once TGCGCCAGCCAACAGGGGTACGAGCAGTACTTC CASQQGYEQYF
TRBJ2-7 TRBV6-6 . . TGTGCCAGCAGCCTGGGAGGGGGTCTCATCTACGAGCAGTACTTC CASSLGGGLIYEQYF
TRBJ2-5 TRBV7-9 . . TGTGCCAGCAGCGGTAAAGAGACCCAGTACTTC CASSGKETQYF
TRBJ1-2 TRBV19 TRBD1 . TGTGCCACCCGAAACCCCGGACAGGGGGCAGGCTACACCTTC CATRNPGQGAGYTF
TRBJ1-5 TRBV18 . . TGTGCCAGCTCACCCCAGGGGACCGGGCAGCCCCAGCATTTT CASSPQGTGQPQHF
TRBJ2-7 TRBV5-1 . . TGCGCCAGCAGCCGCGGGGACATTCCCTCCTACGAGCAGTACTTC CASSRGDIPSYEQYF
TRBJ1-5 TRBV7-8 TRBD1 . TGTGCCAGCAGCAGCCGGGACAGTGGAGGGGCTAGCAATCAGCCCCAGCATTTT CASSSRDSGGASNQPQHF
TRBJ2-3 TRBV10-3 TRBD2 once TGTGCCATCAGTCAGTCTAGCGGGGAAACAGATACGCAGTATTTT CAISQSSGETDTQYF
TRBJ2-1 TRBV18 TRBD2 . TGTGCCAGCTCACCCTCGAGAGCGGGAGGGCCCGGTGAGCAGTTCTTC CASSPSRAGGPGEQFF
TRBJ2-5 TRBV12-5 TRBD2 . TGTGCTAGTGGTTACCGGGGGGGCCAAGAGACCCAGTACTTC CASGYRGGQETQYF
TRBJ2-3 TRBV7-3 . . TGTGCCAGCAGCTTAGGTCCAGATACGCAGTATTTT CASSLGPDTQYF
TRBJ2-3 TRBV10-3 . . TGTGCCATCAGAGCCGGGGACACAGATACGCAGTATTTT CAIRAGDTDTQYF
TRBJ1-5 TRBV12-2 . . TGTGCAAGTCGCAAAGGACAGCACAATCAGCCCCAGCATTTT CASRKGQHNQPQHF
TRBJ1-1 TRBV20-1 . once TGCAGTGCTACAGGGGCGGGAGCTTTCTTT CSATGAGAFF
TRBJ1-2 TRBV2 TRBD1 once TGTGCCAGCAGGGTGGGACAGGCGGAGGGCTACACCTTC CASRVGQAEGYTF
TRBJ1-6 TRBV7-6 . . TGTGCCAGCAGCTTTCGGGCAGGGAATAATTCACCCCTCCACTTT CASSFRAGNNSPLHF
TRBJ2-7 TRBV27 TRBD2 once TGTGCCAGCAAAGGTGGCGGGGGGCTCTACGAGCAGTACTTC CASKGGGGLYEQYF
TRBJ2-1 TRBV18 . once TGTGCCAGCTTACCAGGGTCCTCCTACAATGAGCAGTTCTTC CASLPGSSYNEQFF
TRBJ2-7 TRBV11-1 TRBD2 . TGTGCCAGCGCGAGAACGTCCGTTACTAGCGGGAGACCCTACGAGCAGTACTTC CASARTSVTSGRPYEQYF
TRBJ2-2 TRBV5-1 . once TGCGCCAGCAGCGAGGCCTCGAACACCGGGGAGCTGTTTTTT CASSEASNTGELFF
TRBJ2-7 TRBV5-6 . . TGTGCCAGCAGCTTGTGGCCGGGCGAGCAGTACTTC CASSLWPGEQYF
TRBJ2-6 TRBV27 . . TGTGCCAGCAGTAGCGACTCTGGGGCCAACGTCCTGACTTTC CASSSDSGANVLTF
TRBJ2-5 TRBV7-9 . . TGTGCCAGCAGTCAGCTGGCCGTACACCAAGAGACCCAGTACTTC CASSQLAVHQETQYF
TRBJ2-2 TRBV6-5 TRBD1 . TGTGCCAGCAAGGGGACAGCGAACACCGGGGAGCTGTTTTTT CASKGTANTGELFF
TRBJ1-2 TRBV12-1 . . TGTGCCACCCGGGACAGGGGGCATCAAGCTAACTATGGCTACACCTTC CATRDRGHQANYGYTF
TRBJ2-1 TRBV30 . . TGTGCCTGGAGTGACCATGAGCAGTTCTTC CAWSDHEQFF
TRBJ2-5 TRBV4-2 . . TGTGCCAGCAGCCAAGTTCGGGTTGAAGAGACCCAGTACTTC CASSQVRVEETQYF
TRBJ2-1 TRBV29-1 . . TGCAGCGGGCGAGCGAGAATCATAAACAATGAGCAGTTCTTC CSGRARIINNEQFF
TRBJ1-2 TRBV7-2 . . TGTGCCAGCAGTCCTGAAAAACCTAACTATGGCTACACCTTC CASSPEKPNYGYTF
TRBJ2-1 TRBV7-3 TRBD2 . TGTGCCAGCAGCTTAGGGCTAGCGGGCTCCAATGAGCAGTTCTTC CASSLGLAGSNEQFF
TRBJ2-7 TRBV4-1 . . TGCGCCAGCAGCCCCAGATACGATTACGAGCAGTACTTC CASSPRYDYEQYF
TRBJ2-5 TRBV2 . . TGTGCCGGAGAGACGCGGGAGACCCAGTACTTC CAGETRETQYF
TRBJ1-3 TRBV6-5 . . TGTGCCAGCAGGCCATTCATGGGAAACACCATATATTTT CASRPFMGNTIYF
TRBJ1-2 TRBV6-5 . . TGTGCCAGCAGAGAGACAGTTAACTATGGCTACACCTTC CASRETVNYGYTF
TRBJ2-7 TRBV7-8 . . TGTGCCAGCAGCTTAGGATCCGGCCCGACCATGTACTTC CASSLGSGPTMYF
TRBJ2-1 TRBV19 TRBD2 few TGTGCCAGTAGAGGACTAGCGGCCTTATACAATGAGCAGTTCTTC CASRGLAALYNEQFF
TRBJ1-2 TRBV7-2 . . TGTGCCAGCAGCTTAGCGCAAGGTCTCTATGGCTACACCTTC CASSLAQGLYGYTF
TRBJ2-2 TRBV2 . . TGTGCCAGCAGTGATCAGGGGTTGAACACCGGGGAGCTGTTTTTT CASSDQGLNTGELFF
TRBJ1-5 TRBV15 . . TGTGCCACCAGCAGAGATCTGCAGGGCGGTCAGCCCCAGCATTTT CATSRDLQGGQPQHF
TRBJ1-1 TRBV9 . . TGTGCCAGCAGCACGCATCCCGGGACCTACACTGAAGCTTTCTTT CASSTHPGTYTEAFF